This T cell receptor beta chain is drawn from a study of kidney transplant recipient with SARS-CoV-2 infection. Germline assignment: CDR1 SGDLS and CDR2 YYNGEE. V lost 4 bases, J lost 7 bases, and 19 bases stayed unmatched. The CDR3 extends over 17 amino acids. TCRdb used MiXCR to reprocess the reads, holding one entry per CDR3 protein. Of approximately 250,000 distinct CDR3 sequences listed, around 26% are singletons. The table lists this clonotype with many counts. The TCR comes from a young adult male patient who had COVID-19 and was a kidney transplant recipient. Some of the T cells may derive from the graft donor. This sequence joins TRBV9 and TRBJ2-7, with 8 bases fitting TRBD2. The sequencing used a blood sample, collected at baseline and on approximately day 120 from a kidney transplant recipient. CDR3 nucleotides: TGTGCCAGCAGCCCCCGGGGAGCGGGAGAACTTCGTAATGAGCAGTACTTC. It encodes CASSPRGAGELRNEQYF.